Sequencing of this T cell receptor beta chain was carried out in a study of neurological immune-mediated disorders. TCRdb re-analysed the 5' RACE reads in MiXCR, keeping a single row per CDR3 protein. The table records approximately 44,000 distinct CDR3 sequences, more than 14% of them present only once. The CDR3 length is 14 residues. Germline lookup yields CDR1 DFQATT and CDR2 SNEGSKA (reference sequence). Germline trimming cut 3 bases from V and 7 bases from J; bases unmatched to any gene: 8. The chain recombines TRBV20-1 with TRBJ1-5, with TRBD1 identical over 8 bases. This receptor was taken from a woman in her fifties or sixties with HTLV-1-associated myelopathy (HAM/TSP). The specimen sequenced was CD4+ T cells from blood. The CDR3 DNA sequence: TGCAGTGCTAGGGACAGGGAAGTGGGGCAGCCCCAGCATTTT. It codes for CSARDREVGQPQHF.